This TCR beta chain was recorded in a study of blood T cells in healthy people across ages. The CDR3 spans 14 residues. Germline CDR1 is SGHVS and CDR2 is FQNEAQ. The V and J ends lost 5 bases and 0 bases respectively, with 11 bases between them. Through a sample-barcoded 5' primer and a J-beta primer mix, a second PCR was run for about 6 to 11 cycles. TCRdb re-called the 5' RACE reads through MiXCR, storing one row per CDR3 protein. The sample lists some 1.4 million distinct CDR3 sequences; roughly 40% were seen once. Source material: blood. The clonotype comes from a woman in her late teens or twenties in good health. This chain joins TRBV7-8 and TRBJ2-7, with D possibly matching TRBD2 (5 bases). DNA of the CDR3: TGTGCCAGCAGCGCAGCGGAGGCCTCCTACGAGCAGTACTTC. Its protein is CASSAAEASYEQYF.